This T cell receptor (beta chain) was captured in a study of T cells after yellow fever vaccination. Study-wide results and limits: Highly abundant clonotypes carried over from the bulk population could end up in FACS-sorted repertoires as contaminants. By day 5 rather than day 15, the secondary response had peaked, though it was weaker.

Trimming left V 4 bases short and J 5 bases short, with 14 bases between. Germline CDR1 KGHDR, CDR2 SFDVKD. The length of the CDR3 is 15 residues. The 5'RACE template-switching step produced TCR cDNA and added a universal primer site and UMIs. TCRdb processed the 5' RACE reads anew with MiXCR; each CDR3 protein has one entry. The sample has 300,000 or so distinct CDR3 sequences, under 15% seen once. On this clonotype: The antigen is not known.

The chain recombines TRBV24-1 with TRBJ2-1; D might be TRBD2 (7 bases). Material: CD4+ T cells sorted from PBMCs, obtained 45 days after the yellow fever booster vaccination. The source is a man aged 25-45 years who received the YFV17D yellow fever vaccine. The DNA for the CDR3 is TGTGCCACCAGTGACCCCCGCGGGGGCCACAATGAGCAGTTCTTC. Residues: CATSDPRGGHNEQFF.